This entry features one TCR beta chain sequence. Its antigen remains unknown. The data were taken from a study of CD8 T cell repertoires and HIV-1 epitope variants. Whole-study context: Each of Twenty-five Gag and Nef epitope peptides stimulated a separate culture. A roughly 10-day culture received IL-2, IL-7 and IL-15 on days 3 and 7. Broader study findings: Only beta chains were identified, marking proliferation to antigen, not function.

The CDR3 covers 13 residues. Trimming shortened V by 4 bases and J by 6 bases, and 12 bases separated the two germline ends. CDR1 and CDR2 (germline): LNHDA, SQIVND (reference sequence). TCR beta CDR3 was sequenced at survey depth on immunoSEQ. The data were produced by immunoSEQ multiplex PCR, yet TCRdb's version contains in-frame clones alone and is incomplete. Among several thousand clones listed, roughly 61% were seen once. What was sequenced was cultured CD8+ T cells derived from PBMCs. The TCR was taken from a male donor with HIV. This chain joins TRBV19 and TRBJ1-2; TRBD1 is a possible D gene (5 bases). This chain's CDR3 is CASSRGPRDGYTF. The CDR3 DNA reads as TGTGCCAGTAGTAGGGGACCTAGAGATGGCTACACCTTC.